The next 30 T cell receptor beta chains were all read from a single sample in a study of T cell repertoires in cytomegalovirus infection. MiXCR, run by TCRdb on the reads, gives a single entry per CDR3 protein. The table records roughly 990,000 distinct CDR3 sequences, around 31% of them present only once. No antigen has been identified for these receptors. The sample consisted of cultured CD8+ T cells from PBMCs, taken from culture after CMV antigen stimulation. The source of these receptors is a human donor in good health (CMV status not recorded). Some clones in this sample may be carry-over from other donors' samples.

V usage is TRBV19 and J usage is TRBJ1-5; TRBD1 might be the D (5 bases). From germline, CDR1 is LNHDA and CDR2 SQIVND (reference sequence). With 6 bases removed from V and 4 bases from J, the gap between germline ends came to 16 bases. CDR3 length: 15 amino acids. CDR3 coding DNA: TGTGCCAGTAGCCCCGGCAGGGCGAGGAATCAGCCCCAGCATTTT. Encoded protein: CASSPGRARNQPQHF.

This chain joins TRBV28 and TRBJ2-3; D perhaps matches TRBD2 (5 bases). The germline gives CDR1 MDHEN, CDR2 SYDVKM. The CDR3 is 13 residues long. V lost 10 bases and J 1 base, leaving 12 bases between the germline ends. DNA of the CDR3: TGTGCCATCGCTCTAGCTGGCACAGATACGCAGTATTTT. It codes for CAIALAGTDTQYF. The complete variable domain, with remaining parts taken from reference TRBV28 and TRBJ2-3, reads DVKVTQSSRYLVKRTGEKVFLECVQDMDHENMFWYRQDPGLGLRLIYFSYDVKMKEKGDIPEGYSVSREKKERFSLILESASTNQTSMYLCAIALAGTDTQYFGPGTRLTVL.

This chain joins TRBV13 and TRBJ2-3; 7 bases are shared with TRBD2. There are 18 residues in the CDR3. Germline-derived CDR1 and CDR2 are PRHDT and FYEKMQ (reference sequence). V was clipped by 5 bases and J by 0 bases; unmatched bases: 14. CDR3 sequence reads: CASSLSEEAGTSTDTQYF. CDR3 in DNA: TGTGCCAGCAGCCTCTCCGAAGAAGCGGGGACTAGCACAGATACGCAGTATTTT. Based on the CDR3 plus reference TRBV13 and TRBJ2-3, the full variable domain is AAGVIQSPRHLIKEKRETATLKCYPIPRHDTVYWYQQGPGQDPQFLISFYEKMQSDKGSIPDRFSAQQFSDYHSELNMSSLELGDSALYFCASSLSEEAGTSTDTQYFGPGTRLTVL.

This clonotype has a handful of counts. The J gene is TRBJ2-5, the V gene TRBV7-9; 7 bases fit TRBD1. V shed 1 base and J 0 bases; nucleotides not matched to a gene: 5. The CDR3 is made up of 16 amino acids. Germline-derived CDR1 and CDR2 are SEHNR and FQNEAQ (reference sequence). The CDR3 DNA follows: TGTGCCAGCAGCTTAGATTCAGGGGGATACCAAGAGACCCAGTACTTC. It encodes CASSLDSGGYQETQYF.

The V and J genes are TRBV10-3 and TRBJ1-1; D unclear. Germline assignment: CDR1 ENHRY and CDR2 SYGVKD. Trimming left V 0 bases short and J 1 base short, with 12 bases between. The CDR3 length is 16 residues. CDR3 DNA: TGTGCCATCAGTGAGTCGACAAAGGCCAGGAACACTGAAGCTTTCTTT. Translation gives CAISESTKARNTEAFF.

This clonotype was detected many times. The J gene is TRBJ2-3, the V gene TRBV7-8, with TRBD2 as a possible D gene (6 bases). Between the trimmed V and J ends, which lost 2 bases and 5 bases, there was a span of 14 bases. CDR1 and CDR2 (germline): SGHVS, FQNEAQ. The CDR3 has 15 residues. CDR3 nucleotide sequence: TGTGCCAGCAGCTTAAAGGCGCGGGGCGTAGATACGCAGTATTTT. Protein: CASSLKARGVDTQYF.

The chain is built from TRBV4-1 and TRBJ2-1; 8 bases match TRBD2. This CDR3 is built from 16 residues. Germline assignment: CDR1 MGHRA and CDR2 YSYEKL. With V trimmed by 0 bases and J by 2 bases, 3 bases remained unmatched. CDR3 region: CASSQDRGGAYNEQFF. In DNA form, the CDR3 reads TGCGCCAGCAGCCAAGATCGGGGGGGGGCCTACAATGAGCAGTTCTTC.

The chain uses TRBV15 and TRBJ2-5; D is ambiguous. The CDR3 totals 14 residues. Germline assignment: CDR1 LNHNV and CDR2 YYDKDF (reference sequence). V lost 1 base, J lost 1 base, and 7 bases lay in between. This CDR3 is CATSRVRSQETQYF. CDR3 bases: TGTGCCACCAGCAGAGTTAGGAGCCAAGAGACCCAGTACTTC.

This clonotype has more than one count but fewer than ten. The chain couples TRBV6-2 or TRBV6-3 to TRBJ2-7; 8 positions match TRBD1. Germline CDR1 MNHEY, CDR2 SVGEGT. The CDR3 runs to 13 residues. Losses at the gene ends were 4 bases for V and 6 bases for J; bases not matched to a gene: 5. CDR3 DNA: TGTGCCAGCAGTTTTGGGACAGGACGCGAGCAGTACGTC. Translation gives CASSFGTGREQYV.

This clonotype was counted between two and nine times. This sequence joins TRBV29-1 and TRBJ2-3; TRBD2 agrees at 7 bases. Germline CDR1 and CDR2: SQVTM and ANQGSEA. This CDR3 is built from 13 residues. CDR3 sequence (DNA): TGCGGGGTGGCGGGGGAAGATCCAGATACGCAGTATTTT. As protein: CGVAGEDPDTQYF.

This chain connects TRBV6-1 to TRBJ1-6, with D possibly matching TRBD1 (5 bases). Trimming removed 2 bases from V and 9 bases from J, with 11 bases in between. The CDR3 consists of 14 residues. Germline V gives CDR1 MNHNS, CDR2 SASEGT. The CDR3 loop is CASSEMGESSPLHF. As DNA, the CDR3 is TGTGCCAGCAGTGAAATGGGGGAAAGTTCACCCCTCCACTTT.

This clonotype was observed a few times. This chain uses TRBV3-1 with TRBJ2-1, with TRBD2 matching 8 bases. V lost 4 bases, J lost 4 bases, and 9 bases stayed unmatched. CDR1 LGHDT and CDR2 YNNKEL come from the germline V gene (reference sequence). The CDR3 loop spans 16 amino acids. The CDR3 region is CASSPRGTSGYNEQFF. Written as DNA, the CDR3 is TGTGCCAGCAGCCCCCGGGGTACTAGCGGATACAATGAGCAGTTCTTC.

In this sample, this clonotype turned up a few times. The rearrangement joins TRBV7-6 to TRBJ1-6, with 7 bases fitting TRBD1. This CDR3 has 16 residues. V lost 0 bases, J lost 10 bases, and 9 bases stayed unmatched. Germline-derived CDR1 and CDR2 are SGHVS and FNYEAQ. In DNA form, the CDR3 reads TGTGCCAGCAGCTTAGCGTTGGCAGGGGGTGTGTCACCCCTCCACTTT. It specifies CASSLALAGGVSPLHF. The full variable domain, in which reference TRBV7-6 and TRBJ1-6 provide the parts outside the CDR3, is GAGVSQSPRYKVTKRGQDVALRCDPISGHVSLYWYRQALGQGPEFLTYFNYEAQQDKSGLPNDRFSAERPEGSISTLTIQRTEQRDSAMYRCASSLALAGGVSPLHFGNGTRLTVT.

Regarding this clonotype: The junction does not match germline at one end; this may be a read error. As DNA, the CDR3 is TGTGCCAGCAGCTTATTAATCGGACCTAACTATGGCTACCCCTTC. As protein: CASSLLIGPNYGYPF. This chain links TRBV7-9 with TRBJ1-2; D gene unclear. Germline V lookup: CDR1 SEHNR, CDR2 FQNEAQ (reference sequence). This CDR3 is 15 amino acids long.

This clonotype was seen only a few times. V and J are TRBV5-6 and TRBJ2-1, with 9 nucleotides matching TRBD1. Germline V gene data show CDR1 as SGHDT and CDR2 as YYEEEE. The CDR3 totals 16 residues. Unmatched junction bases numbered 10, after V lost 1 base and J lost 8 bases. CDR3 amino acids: CASSLLTGGSVDEQFF. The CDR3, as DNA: TGTGCCAGCAGCTTGCTGACAGGGGGAAGCGTTGATGAGCAGTTCTTC. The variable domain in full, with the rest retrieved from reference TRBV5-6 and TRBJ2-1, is DAGVTQSPTHLIKTRGQQVTLRCSPKSGHDTVSWYQQALGQGPQFIFQYYEEEERQRGNFPDRFSGHQFPNYSSELNVNALLLGDSALYLCASSLLTGGSVDEQFFGPGTRLTVL.

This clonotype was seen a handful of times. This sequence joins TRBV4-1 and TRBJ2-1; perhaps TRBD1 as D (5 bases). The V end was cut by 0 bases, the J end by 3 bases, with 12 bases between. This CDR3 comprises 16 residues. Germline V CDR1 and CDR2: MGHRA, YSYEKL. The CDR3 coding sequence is TGCGCCAGCAGCCAAGAGGGTAGCAGGGACTACAATGAGCAGTTCTTC. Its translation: CASSQEGSRDYNEQFF.

CDR3 DNA sequence: TGTGCCAGCAGTCCGACCGACTACAATGAGCAGTTCTTC. Translating it yields CASSPTDYNEQFF. The V gene is TRBV27, the J gene TRBJ2-1; D is uncertain. V lost 5 bases, J lost 3 bases, and 8 bases lay in between. The CDR3 covers 13 residues. From germline, CDR1 is MNHEY and CDR2 SMNVEV (reference sequence).

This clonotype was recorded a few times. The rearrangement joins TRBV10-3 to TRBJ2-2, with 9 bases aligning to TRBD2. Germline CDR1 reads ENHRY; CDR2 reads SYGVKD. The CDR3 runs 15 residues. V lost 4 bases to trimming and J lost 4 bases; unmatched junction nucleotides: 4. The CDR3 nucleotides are TGTGCCATCAGTGGTAGTAGCGGGGGCACCGGGGAGCTGTTTTTT. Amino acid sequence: CAISGSSGGTGELFF.

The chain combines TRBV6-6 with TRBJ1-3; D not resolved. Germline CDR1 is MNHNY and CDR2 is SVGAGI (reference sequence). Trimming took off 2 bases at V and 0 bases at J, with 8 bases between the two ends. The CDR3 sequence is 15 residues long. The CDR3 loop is CASSYAVSSGNTIYF. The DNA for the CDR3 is TGTGCCAGCAGTTACGCCGTTAGCTCTGGAAACACCATATATTTT.

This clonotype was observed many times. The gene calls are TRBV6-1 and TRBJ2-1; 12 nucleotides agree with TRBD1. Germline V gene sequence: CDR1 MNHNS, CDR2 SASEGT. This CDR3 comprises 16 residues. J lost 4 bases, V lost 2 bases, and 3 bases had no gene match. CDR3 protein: CASSEPGQGAYNEQFF. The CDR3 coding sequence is TGTGCCAGCAGTGAACCGGGACAGGGGGCATACAATGAGCAGTTCTTC.

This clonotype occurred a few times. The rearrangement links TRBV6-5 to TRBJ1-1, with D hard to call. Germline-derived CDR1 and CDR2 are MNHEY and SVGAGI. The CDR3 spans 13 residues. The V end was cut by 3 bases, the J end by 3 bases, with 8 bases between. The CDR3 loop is CASSYYWDTEAFF. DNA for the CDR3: TGTGCCAGCAGTTATTATTGGGACACTGAAGCTTTCTTT.

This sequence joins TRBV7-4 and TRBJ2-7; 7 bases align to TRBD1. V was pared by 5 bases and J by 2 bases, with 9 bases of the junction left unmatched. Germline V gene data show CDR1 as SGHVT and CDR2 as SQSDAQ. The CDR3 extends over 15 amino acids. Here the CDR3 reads CASSLSTGWTYEQYF. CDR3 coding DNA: TGTGCCAGCAGCCTTTCGACAGGGTGGACCTACGAGCAGTACTTC.

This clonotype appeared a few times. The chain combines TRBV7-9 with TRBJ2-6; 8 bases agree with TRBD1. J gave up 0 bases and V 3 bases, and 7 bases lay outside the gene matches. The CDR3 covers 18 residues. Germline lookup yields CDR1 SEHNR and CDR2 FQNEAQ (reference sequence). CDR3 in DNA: TGTGCCAGCAGCTTCACCGGGACAGGCAGCTCTGGGGCCAACGTCCTGACTTTC. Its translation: CASSFTGTGSSGANVLTF. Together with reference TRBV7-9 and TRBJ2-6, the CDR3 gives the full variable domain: DTGVSQNPRHKITKRGQNVTFRCDPISEHNRLYWYRQTLGQGPEFLTYFQNEAQLEKSRLLSDRFSAERPKGSFSTLEIQRTEQGDSAMYLCASSFTGTGSSGANVLTFGAGSRLTVL.

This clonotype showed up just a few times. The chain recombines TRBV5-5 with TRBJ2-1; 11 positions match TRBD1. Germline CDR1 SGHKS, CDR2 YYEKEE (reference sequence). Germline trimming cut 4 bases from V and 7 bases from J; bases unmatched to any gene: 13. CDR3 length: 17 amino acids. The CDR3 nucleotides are TGTGCCAGCAGCCTCATCCTATGGGACAGGGGGGGTAATGAGCAGTTCTTC. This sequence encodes CASSLILWDRGGNEQFF.

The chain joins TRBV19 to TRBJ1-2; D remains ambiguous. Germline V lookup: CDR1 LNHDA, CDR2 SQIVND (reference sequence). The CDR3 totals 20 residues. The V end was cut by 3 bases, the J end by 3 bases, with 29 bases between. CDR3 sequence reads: CASSMTAGFWELRLDYGYTF. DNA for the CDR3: TGTGCCAGTAGTATGACGGCAGGTTTTTGGGAGCTGCGTCTGGACTATGGCTACACCTTC.

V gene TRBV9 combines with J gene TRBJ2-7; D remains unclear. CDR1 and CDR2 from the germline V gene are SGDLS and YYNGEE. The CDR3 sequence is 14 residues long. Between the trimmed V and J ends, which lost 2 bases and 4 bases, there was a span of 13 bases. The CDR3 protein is CASSVPRHRYEQYV. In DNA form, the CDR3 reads TGTGCCAGCAGCGTCCCCCGACACCGATACGAGCAGTACGTC.

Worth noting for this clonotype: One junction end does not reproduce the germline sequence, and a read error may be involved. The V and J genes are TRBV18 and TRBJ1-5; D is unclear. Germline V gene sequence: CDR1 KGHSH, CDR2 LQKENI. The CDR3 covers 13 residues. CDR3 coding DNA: TGTACCAGCTCACCTCATGAGGTGCAGCCCCAGCATTTT. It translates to CTSSPHEVQPQHF.

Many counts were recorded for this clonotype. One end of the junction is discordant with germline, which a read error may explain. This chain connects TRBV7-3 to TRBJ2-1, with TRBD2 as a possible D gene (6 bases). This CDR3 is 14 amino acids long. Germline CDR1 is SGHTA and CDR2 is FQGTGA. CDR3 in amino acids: CASSFRDSNNEQFF. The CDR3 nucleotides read TGTGCCAGCAGCTTCCGGGACTCCAACAATGAGCAGTTCTTC.

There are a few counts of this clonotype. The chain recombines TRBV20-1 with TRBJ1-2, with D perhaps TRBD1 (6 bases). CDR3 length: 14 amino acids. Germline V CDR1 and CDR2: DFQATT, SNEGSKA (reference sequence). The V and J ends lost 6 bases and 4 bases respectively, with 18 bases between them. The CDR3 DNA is TGCAGTGCACTCAGGCAGGGGCGCCCCTATGGCTACACCTTC. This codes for CSALRQGRPYGYTF.

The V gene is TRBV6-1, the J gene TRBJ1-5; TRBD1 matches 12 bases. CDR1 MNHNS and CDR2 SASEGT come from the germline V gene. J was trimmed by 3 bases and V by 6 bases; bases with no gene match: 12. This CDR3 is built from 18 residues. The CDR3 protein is CASRGDRGLGGNNQPQHF. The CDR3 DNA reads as TGTGCCAGCAGGGGGGACAGGGGGCTCGGAGGTAACAATCAGCCCCAGCATTTT.